Included here is one T cell receptor (beta chain) sequence, with context. Antigen specificity is unknown. These data come from a study of cytomegalovirus exposure and HLA in healthy donors. Study findings and constraints: An ancestry cluster, one associated with Asian ancestry, reportedly showed fewer N-insertions than the roughly 670-donor mean in a later analysis.

The V and J ends lost 5 bases and 5 bases respectively, with 10 bases between them. Germline lookup yields CDR1 SGHTA and CDR2 FQGNSA. The CDR3 contains 13 residues. The PCR employed 60 Vbeta primers together with 13 Jbeta primers. Profiled with immunoSEQ multiplex PCR; TCRdb holds only in-frame clones, not every one. The data show 150,000 to 200,000 clones, around 80% seen once. This clonotype was obtained from a man younger than 30 in good health and CMV-seronegative. The sample taken for sequencing was PBMCs. The chain links TRBV7-2 to TRBJ1-5, with D perhaps matching TRBD1 (5 bases). CDR3: CASSASRDQPQHF. The DNA of the CDR3 is TGTGCCAGCAGCGCCAGCAGGGATCAGCCCCAGCATTTT.